Each of the 13 T cell receptor beta chains below was sequenced from the same sample in a study of control samples from healthy donors and cancer patients. Measured with immunoSEQ multiplex PCR; TCRdb has only the in-frame clones, and not every one. The top ten clones hold around a tenth of a sample with almost 85,000 clones, 80% to 90% of them seen once. Sequencing was done on a sample of PBMCs. Every receptor here comes from a man in his sixties with head and neck cancer.

The V gene is TRBV10-3, the J gene TRBJ2-7; TRBD1 aligns across 9 bases. Looked up from germline, CDR1 is ENHRY and CDR2 is SYGVKD. This CDR3 has 15 residues. V was clipped by 5 bases and J by 1 base; unmatched bases: 6. The chain's CDR3 is CAISPDRGISYEQYF. The CDR3, as DNA: TGTGCCATCAGTCCGGACAGGGGTATATCCTACGAGCAGTACTTC.

J is TRBJ1-5 and V is TRBV10-3; 7 positions agree with TRBD1. Looked up from germline, CDR1 is ENHRY and CDR2 is SYGVKD. CDR3 length: 15 amino acids. With V trimmed by 4 bases and J by 5 bases, 8 bases remained unmatched. Here the CDR3 reads CAISAGQTFYQPQHF. The CDR3 DNA reads as TGTGCCATCAGTGCGGGACAGACCTTCTATCAGCCCCAGCATTTT.

CDR3 amino acids: CAISESNSRGQYF. The CDR3 DNA reads TGTGCCATCAGTGAGTCGAATTCGAGGGGGCAGTACTTC. The chain combines TRBV10-3 with TRBJ2-7; the D gene could be TRBD1 or TRBD2 (5 bases each). This CDR3 region has 13 residues. The V gene's germline CDR1 is ENHRY and CDR2 SYGVKD. Trimming left V 0 bases short and J 9 bases short, with 12 bases between.

This clone is a singleton in its sample. The chain couples TRBV5-1 to TRBJ1-2, with a possible D match to TRBD1 (6 bases). Per germline, CDR1 SGHRS and CDR2 YFSETQ. Trimming stripped 4 bases from V and 3 bases from J, with 16 bases between. The CDR3 length is 15 residues. The CDR3 region has the DNA TGCGCCAGCAGCGACGGGACAAGGGTCGACTATGGCTACACCTTC. Translating gives CASSDGTRVDYGYTF. The entire variable domain, with the rest obtained from reference TRBV5-1 and TRBJ1-2, is as follows: KAGVTQTPRYLIKTRGQQVTLSCSPISGHRSVSWYQQTPGQGLQFLFEYFSETQRNKGNFPGRFSGRQFSNSRSEMNVSTLELGDSALYLCASSDGTRVDYGYTFGSGTRLTVV.

In this sample, this clone turned up a few times. The chain is built from TRBV2 and TRBJ1-5; no reliable D call. The CDR3 extends over 14 amino acids. The germline V and J ends were trimmed by 5 bases and 6 bases, with 14 bases remaining between them. Germline-derived CDR1 and CDR2 are SNHLY and FYNNEI. CDR3 sequence: CASSPASHLQPQHF. DNA of the CDR3: TGTGCCAGCAGTCCAGCTAGCCACCTTCAGCCCCAGCATTTT. The whole variable domain, filled in from reference TRBV2 and TRBJ1-5, reads EPEVTQTPSHQVTQMGQEVILRCVPISNHLYFYWYRQILGQKVEFLVSFYNNEISEKSEIFDDQFSVERPDGSNFTLKIRSTKLEDSAMYFCASSPASHLQPQHFGDGTRLSIL.

The genes are TRBV7-2 and TRBJ2-3, with D possibly matching TRBD1 (6 bases). Germline V gene data show CDR1 as SGHTA and CDR2 as FQGNSA. With 5 bases removed from V and 3 bases from J, the gap between germline ends came to 9 bases. This CDR3 has 13 residues. CDR3 nucleotide sequence: TGTGCCAGCAGCCCACAGGGTACAGATACGCAGTATTTT. Residues: CASSPQGTDTQYF.

The rearrangement joins TRBV6-5 to TRBJ2-4, with a possible D match to TRBD1 (6 bases). The germline CDR1 and CDR2 sequences are MNHEY and SVGAGI. Trimming cost V 8 bases and J 4 bases, with 12 bases left between them. This CDR3 region has 13 residues. The CDR3 sequence is CASSRDRKNIQYF. The CDR3 DNA reads as TGTGCCAGCTCGCGAGACAGGAAAAACATTCAGTACTTC.

This rearrangement joins TRBV19 to TRBJ1-5; perhaps TRBD1 as D (6 bases). V was trimmed by 6 bases and J by 2 bases, leaving 14 bases between them. Germline CDR1 LNHDA, CDR2 SQIVND (reference sequence). This CDR3 region has 15 residues. As DNA, the CDR3 is TGTGCCAGTAGGGAGCCGGGGGCTGGCAATCAGCCCCAGCATTTT. Translation gives CASREPGAGNQPQHF. The entire variable domain, with the rest obtained from reference TRBV19 and TRBJ1-5, is as follows: DGGITQSPKYLFRKEGQNVTLSCEQNLNHDAMYWYRQDPGQGLRLIYYSQIVNDFQKGDIAEGYSVSREKKESFPLTVTSAQKNPTAFYLCASREPGAGNQPQHFGDGTRLSIL.

In regard to this clone: The same CDR3 arises from other DNA sequences in this sample as well. The rearrangement joins TRBV27 to TRBJ2-5; perhaps D is TRBD1 or TRBD2 (5 bases each). Per germline, CDR1 MNHEY and CDR2 SMNVEV (reference sequence). The CDR3 has 14 amino acids. The V end lost 0 bases, the J end lost 1 base, and 6 bases lay between the germline ends. The CDR3 sequence: CASSLSGGQETQYF. In DNA, the CDR3 is TGTGCCAGCAGTTTATCTGGGGGCCAAGAGACCCAGTACTTC.

This clone was detected once. This rearrangement joins TRBV11-2 to TRBJ2-7, with a tentative D call TRBD1 (6 bases). The CDR3 covers 12 residues. Between the trimmed V and J ends, which lost 1 base and 5 bases, there was a span of 6 bases. Germline values: CDR1 SGHAT, CDR2 FQNNGV. CDR3 amino acids: CASSLAGDEQYF. The DNA of the CDR3 is TGTGCCAGCAGCTTAGCAGGGGACGAGCAGTACTTC.

This clone was recorded a few times. The V call is TRBV29-1, the J call TRBJ2-7, with TRBD2 matching over 10 bases. CDR3 size: 14 residues. Germline V lookup: CDR1 SQVTM, CDR2 ANQGSEA. V lost 4 bases, J lost 2 bases, and 5 bases stayed unmatched. This CDR3 reads CSVVRTSGTYEQYF. DNA for the CDR3: TGCAGCGTTGTGCGGACTAGCGGAACCTACGAGCAGTACTTC.

This clone was observed a handful of times. The chain has TRBV6-5 and TRBJ2-1, with TRBD2 matching over 8 bases. V lost 7 bases and J lost 5; bases outside the gene matches: 10. The CDR3 totals 15 residues. CDR1 MNHEY and CDR2 SVGAGI come from the germline V gene. CDR3 nucleotides: TGTGCCAGCAACCTAAGCGGGAGAGGGAACAATGAGCAGTTCTTC. Its protein is CASNLSGRGNNEQFF.

CDR3 bases: TGCAGCGTTGCCCTCTTTAGGACAGGGTCCAATGAGCAGTTCTTC. Amino acids: CSVALFRTGSNEQFF. The chain links TRBV29-1 to TRBJ2-1; TRBD1 agrees at 8 bases. V lost 4 bases and J lost 6; bases outside the gene matches: 11. From germline, CDR1 is SQVTM and CDR2 ANQGSEA. This CDR3 is 15 amino acids long.